The clone carrying this T cell receptor (beta chain) occurred a few times. Its cognate antigen is unknown. CDR3 size: 15 residues. Germline CDR1 and CDR2: MNHEY and SVGAGI. V lost 6 bases, J lost 0 bases, and 3 bases stayed unmatched. All of the donors resided in Nashville, Tennessee, and each was a Caucasian adult. The sample comes from a study of shared clonotypes between healthy human individuals. Overall study findings and caveats: Between a few donors, naive CD4 clonotypes were shared at a level of about 5%.

Libraries were prepared by immunoSEQ multiplex PCR; TCRdb keeps only in-frame clonotypes and omits some of them. Found here are about 1 million clones, around 74% of them singletons; the top ten hold about 1.4%. The chain joins TRBV6-5 to TRBJ1-5; 9 nucleotides match TRBD1. Sequencing input: memory CD4+ T cells sorted from blood. Subset of the sample: CD45RA-negative fraction. This receptor was identified in a man younger than 35 in good health. CDR3 amino acids: CASRLQGASNQPQHF. The CDR3 nucleotides are TGTGCCAGCAGACTACAGGGGGCTAGCAATCAGCCCCAGCATTTT.